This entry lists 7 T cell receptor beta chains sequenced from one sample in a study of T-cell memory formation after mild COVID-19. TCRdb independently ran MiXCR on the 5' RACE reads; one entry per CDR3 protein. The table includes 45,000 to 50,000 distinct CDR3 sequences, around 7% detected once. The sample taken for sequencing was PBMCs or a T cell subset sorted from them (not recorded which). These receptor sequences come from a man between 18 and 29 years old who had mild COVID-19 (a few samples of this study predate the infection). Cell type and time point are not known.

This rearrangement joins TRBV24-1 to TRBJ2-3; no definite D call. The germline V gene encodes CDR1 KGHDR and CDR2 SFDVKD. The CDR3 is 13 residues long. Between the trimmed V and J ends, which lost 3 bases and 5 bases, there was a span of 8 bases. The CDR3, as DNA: TGTGCCACCAGTGATGTGGATGTAGATACGCAGTATTTT. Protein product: CATSDVDVDTQYF.

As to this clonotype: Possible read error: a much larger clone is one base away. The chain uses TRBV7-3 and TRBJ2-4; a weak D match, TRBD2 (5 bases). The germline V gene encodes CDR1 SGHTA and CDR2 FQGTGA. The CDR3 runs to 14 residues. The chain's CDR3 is CASSLSAGGNIEYF. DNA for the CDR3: TGTGCCAGCAGCTTATCCGCAGGAGGAAACATTGAGTACTTC.

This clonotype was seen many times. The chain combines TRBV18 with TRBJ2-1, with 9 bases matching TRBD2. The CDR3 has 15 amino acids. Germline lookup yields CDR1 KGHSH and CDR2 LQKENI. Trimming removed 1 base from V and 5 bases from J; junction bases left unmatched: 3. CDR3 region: CASSPQRGDDNEQFF. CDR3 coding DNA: TGTGCCAGCTCACCACAGCGGGGGGATGACAATGAGCAGTTCTTC.

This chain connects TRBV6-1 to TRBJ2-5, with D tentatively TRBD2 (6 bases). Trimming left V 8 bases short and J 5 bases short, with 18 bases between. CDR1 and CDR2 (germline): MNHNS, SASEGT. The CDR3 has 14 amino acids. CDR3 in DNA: TGTGCCAGCCGTCTGTCCGGTGGGGGGGAGACCCAGTACTTC. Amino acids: CASRLSGGGETQYF.

The CDR3, as DNA: TGCGCCAGCAGCTTGGGGCTGGCGCTAGCGGGGGGGATTCAAGAGACCCAGTACTTC. Amino acids: CASSLGLALAGGIQETQYF. The V and J genes are TRBV5-1 and TRBJ2-5, with TRBD2 matching 12 bases. The junction had 11 bases not matched to a gene; V was cut back by 0 bases and J by 2 bases. The germline V gene has CDR1 SGHRS and CDR2 YFSETQ. This CDR3 comprises 19 residues. Drawing the rest from reference TRBV5-1 and TRBJ2-5, the complete variable domain is KAGVTQTPRYLIKTRGQQVTLSCSPISGHRSVSWYQQTPGQGLQFLFEYFSETQRNKGNFPGRFSGRQFSNSRSEMNVSTLELGDSALYLCASSLGLALAGGIQETQYFGPGTRLLVL.

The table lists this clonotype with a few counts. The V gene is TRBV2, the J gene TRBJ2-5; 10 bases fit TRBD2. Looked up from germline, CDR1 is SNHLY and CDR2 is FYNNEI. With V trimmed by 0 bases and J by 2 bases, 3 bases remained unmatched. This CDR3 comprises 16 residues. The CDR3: CASSEALAGAQETQYF. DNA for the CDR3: TGTGCCAGCAGTGAAGCGCTAGCGGGGGCTCAAGAGACCCAGTACTTC.

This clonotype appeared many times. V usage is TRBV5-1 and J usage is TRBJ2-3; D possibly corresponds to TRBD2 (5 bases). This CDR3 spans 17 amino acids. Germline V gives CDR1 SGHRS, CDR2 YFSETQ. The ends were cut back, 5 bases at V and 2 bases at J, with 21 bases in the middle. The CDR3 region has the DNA TGCGCCAGCAGTGGTCAAATCGGACTTATCGACACAGATACGCAGTATTTT. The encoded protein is CASSGQIGLIDTDTQYF.